This TCR beta chain was recovered during a study of cytomegalovirus exposure and HLA in healthy donors. On this clone itself: The target antigen is unknown.

With 60 Vbeta and 13 Jbeta primers, the PCR was carried out. Sequencing was performed with immunoSEQ multiplex PCR; in TCRdb, only in-frame clones are kept and a portion is missing. The sample yields 110,000 to 150,000 clones, about three quarters seen once. The V end was cut by 1 base, the J end by 1 base, with 8 bases between. The CDR3 contains 15 residues. Germline CDR1 reads MGHRA; CDR2 reads YSYEKL. Findings and limits, study-wide: Previously analyzed data showed that most TCR beta V segments were productive at a frequency of about 90% or about 30%. What TCR beta sequences reportedly achieved was accurate prediction of HLA-A and HLA-B alleles in most subjects.

Specimen: PBMCs. This TCR was sampled from a male donor in good health and CMV-seronegative. The V gene is TRBV4-1, the J gene TRBJ2-1; D remains ambiguous. The CDR3 DNA sequence: TGCGCCAGCAGCCAAGGTGGGCAGTCCTACAATGAGCAGTTCTTC. Encoded protein: CASSQGGQSYNEQFF.